This TCR beta chain derives from a study of blood T cell repertoires in COVID-19. Study overall: Italy, Spain and the United States were the sources of the convalescent and acute COVID-19 samples. PBMCs, B-cell-depleted T cells, or T cells were the source of the cDNA or gDNA that made up the material.

Clones were sequenced by immunoSEQ multiplex PCR, and TCRdb holds only the in-frame ones, with some missing. The sample has approximately 200,000 clones; around 83% are singletons. Individuals aged roughly 18 to 90 years were recruited from approximately 24 US areas. Clinical history reported by participants formed the basis on which cohorts were assigned. The trim removed 5 bases at V and 5 bases at J, leaving 10 bases unmatched. This CDR3 is 15 amino acids long. Germline V lookup: CDR1 MNHEY, CDR2 SMNVEV (reference sequence). The chain recombines TRBV27 with TRBJ1-2, with 8 bases that match TRBD1. The sequencing sample was made of PBMCs or T cells enriched from blood (not recorded which). The clonotype comes from a woman between 35 and 50 years old with acute COVID-19. The chain's CDR3 is CASSIAQGALYGYTF. CDR3 nucleotides: TGTGCCAGCAGTATAGCCCAGGGGGCTTTGTATGGCTACACCTTC.